This T cell receptor beta chain came from a study of CD8 T cells in ankylosing spondylitis. Ten or more counts support this clonotype. By quantitative 5'-RACE with molecular barcodes, the TCR beta libraries were made. TCRdb fed the 5' RACE reads into MiXCR, producing one record per CDR3 protein. This table has around 250,000 distinct CDR3 sequences, over 8.5% appearing once. Germline CDR1 is SGHNT and CDR2 is YYREEE (reference sequence). V was trimmed by 1 base and J by 6 bases, leaving 10 bases between them. The CDR3 has 14 amino acids. The receptor was derived from a male donor with ankylosing spondylitis or in good health (not recorded which). Material for sequencing was blood, either unsorted or a sorted T cell fraction (not recorded which). The chain recombines TRBV5-4 with TRBJ2-2; D is unclear. This chain's CDR3 is CASSLSAVSGELFF. DNA of the CDR3: TGTGCCAGCAGCTTGTCCGCGGTTTCCGGGGAGCTGTTTTTT.